The sample holds a few counts of the clone carrying this T cell receptor (beta chain). What it binds is unknown. The entry originates in a study of T cells in Graves' hyperthyroidism and ophthalmopathy. Study outcomes and limitations: Most clonotypes expanded in the thyroid (above 0.001) were also present in blood. Before onset, by a median of about six months, the model predicted ophthalmopathy.

Germline CDR1 reads GTSNPN; CDR2 reads SVGIG (reference sequence). The trim removed 0 bases at V and 8 bases at J, leaving 4 bases unmatched. The CDR3 totals 15 residues. Stability of Graves' hyperthyroidism was defined as absent ophthalmopathy progression within 18 months. Amplified TCR beta CDR3 regions came from RNA transcripts. Researchers ran a first-round RT-PCR on the TCR CDR3 using the HTBI primer set. TCRdb re-called the multiplex PCR reads through MiXCR, storing one row per CDR3 protein. Among 300,000 to 400,000 distinct CDR3 sequences listed, about 15% were seen once. The chain joins TRBV30 to TRBJ2-2, with 12 bases matching TRBD1. The sequencing sample was made of blood. This TCR derives from a woman aged 55-69 years with Graves' hyperthyroidism. The CDR3 DNA follows: TGTGCCTGGAGTGTTGGGACAGGGGGCGGAGGGGAGCTGTTTTTT. Amino acids: CAWSVGTGGGGELFF. Full variable domain (rest looked up from reference TRBV30 and TRBJ2-2): SQTIHQWPATLVQPVGSPLSLECTVEGTSNPNLYWYRQAAGRGLQLLFYSVGIGQISSEVPQNLSASRPQDRQFILSSKKLLLSDSGFYLCAWSVGTGGGGELFFGEGSRLTVL.